This T cell receptor beta chain was found in a study of T cells after yellow fever vaccination. Study results and limitations: Although the secondary response was weaker, it peaked faster, at day 5 versus 15. Shared CD4/CD8 clonotypes were a small share, likely from convergent recombination.

The V and J ends lost 8 bases and 1 base, in that order; junction bases with no gene match: 3. Germline CDR1 and CDR2: SEHNR and FQNEAQ (reference sequence). The CDR3 length is 14 residues. 5'RACE template switching generated TCR cDNA, adding a universal primer site and UMIs. TCRdb analysed the 5' RACE reads with MiXCR anew, one entry per CDR3 protein. The data contain around 88,000 distinct CDR3 sequences, 13% of them singletons. This clonotype was seen a handful of times. The sequencing used CD8+ T cells not binding an NS4B(214-222) dextramer, sorted from PBMCs, collected approximately 22 days after the first yellow fever vaccination. The chain is built from TRBV7-9 and TRBJ2-2; 8 nucleotides align to TRBD1. The receptor comes from a man younger than 35 who received the YFV17D yellow fever vaccine. DNA for the CDR3: TGTGCCAGCCCGGACAGGGAGAACACCGGGGAGCTGTTTTTT. It is translated as CASPDRENTGELFF. Filled out from reference TRBV7-9 and TRBJ2-2, the complete variable domain reads DTGVSQNPRHKITKRGQNVTFRCDPISEHNRLYWYRQTLGQGPEFLTYFQNEAQLEKSRLLSDRFSAERPKGSFSTLEIQRTEQGDSAMYLCASPDRENTGELFFGEGSRLTVL.